This entry features one TCR beta chain sequence. Random hexamers were used to reverse transcribe the RNA input (about 0.5 to 1 ug). TCRdb used MiXCR to reprocess the immunoSEQ multiplex PCR reads, holding one entry per CDR3 protein. Of roughly 170,000 distinct CDR3 sequences in the sample, approximately 93% were seen once. Germline lookup yields CDR1 SGHRS and CDR2 YFSETQ. The V end lost 1 base, the J end lost 0 bases, and 10 bases lay between the germline ends. The CDR3 length is 15 residues. This sample stems from a study of CD8 T cells in Susac syndrome. This TCR came from a human donor with multiple sclerosis. The rearrangement uses TRBV5-1 and TRBJ1-1; perhaps TRBD1 as D (6 bases). The material sequenced was CD4+ T cells from PBMCs. The DNA for the CDR3 is TGCGCCAGCAGCTTGACAGGGTTCATGAACACTGAAGCTTTCTTT. Translating it yields CASSLTGFMNTEAFF.